Shown below are 9 T cell receptor beta chains from a single sample sequenced in a study of T-cell memory formation after mild COVID-19. TCRdb ran MiXCR on the 5' RACE reads and lists one entry per CDR3 protein. This sample yields 200,000 to 300,000 distinct CDR3 sequences, of which 16% are seen a single time; around 23% belongs to the top ten. What was sequenced was PBMCs or a T cell subset sorted from them (not recorded which). These receptors were obtained from a man younger than 30 who had mild COVID-19 (a few samples of this study predate the infection). Cell type and time point are not known.

This clonotype was recorded a few times. V and J are TRBV7-2 and TRBJ2-2, with unresolved D. Trimming took 1 base from V and 9 from J, leaving 9 bases between them. The CDR3 runs to 13 residues. Germline CDR1 reads SGHTA; CDR2 reads FQGNSA. The CDR3 DNA reads TGTGCCAGCAGCTTAGATCCGGCTAGGGAGCTGTTTTTT. Protein sequence: CASSLDPARELFF.

V gene TRBV5-1 combines with J gene TRBJ2-5; 8 bases agree with TRBD1. Per germline, CDR1 SGHRS and CDR2 YFSETQ. V dropped 1 base and J dropped 1; count of bases not matched to a gene: 9. The CDR3 has 17 residues. CDR3 sequence (DNA): TGCGCCAGCAGCTTGCCACGAGGACAGGGAATCCAAGAGACCCAGTACTTC. Amino acids: CASSLPRGQGIQETQYF.

Many counts were recorded for this clonotype. This chain links TRBV20-1 with TRBJ2-1; D ambiguous. The CDR3 covers 15 residues. Germline assignment: CDR1 DFQATT and CDR2 SNEGSKA (reference sequence). Trimming left V 1 base short and J 3 bases short, with 13 bases between. Here the CDR3 reads CSARARPSGYNEQFF. CDR3 DNA: TGCAGTGCTAGAGCGCGACCATCTGGCTACAATGAGCAGTTCTTC.

V gene TRBV4-3 combines with J gene TRBJ1-2, with unresolved D. V shed 1 base and J shed 0 bases, with 12 bases lying between them. The CDR3 is 16 amino acids. CDR1 and CDR2 (germline): LGHNA, YSLEER. The CDR3 DNA reads TGCGCCAGCAGCCAAGGAGGTGGAAGAGCTAACTATGGCTACACCTTC. Translated: CASSQGGGRANYGYTF.

The chain carries TRBV10-3 and TRBJ1-5, with D maybe TRBD1 (6 bases). This CDR3 is 16 amino acids long. The germline V gene encodes CDR1 ENHRY and CDR2 SYGVKD. The V gene lost 0 bases and the J gene lost 5 bases, with 14 bases spanning the gap. CDR3 sequence reads: CAISESSGTLHQPQHF. The CDR3 coding sequence is TGTGCCATCAGTGAGTCATCCGGGACACTACATCAGCCCCAGCATTTT.

At least ten counts were recorded for this clonotype. The chain uses TRBV6-6 and TRBJ2-1, with unresolved D. The CDR3 is 13 residues long. Germline V lookup: CDR1 MNHNY, CDR2 SVGAGI (reference sequence). V was shortened by 4 bases and J by 7 bases, with 11 bases between the two germline ends. The CDR3 coding sequence is TGTGCCAGCAGTTCTCGGGCCGGGAATGAGCAGTTCTTC. This gives the protein CASSSRAGNEQFF.

This clonotype was counted a few times. This chain links TRBV6-1 with TRBJ2-1; the D gene is possibly TRBD2 (6 bases). The CDR3 loop spans 12 amino acids. Trimming took off 2 bases at V and 10 bases at J, with 9 bases between the two ends. The germline CDR1 and CDR2 sequences are MNHNS and SASEGT. This CDR3 is CASSEIAEEQFF. DNA for the CDR3: TGTGCCAGCAGTGAAATAGCGGAAGAGCAGTTCTTC.

V gene TRBV7-9 combines with J gene TRBJ2-2; D is uncertain. The germline V gene has CDR1 SEHNR and CDR2 FQNEAQ (reference sequence). The CDR3 runs to 14 residues. V dropped 1 base and J dropped 5 bases, with 8 bases sitting between them. CDR3 protein: CASSLVDGTGELFF. Written as DNA, the CDR3 is TGTGCCAGCAGCTTAGTCGACGGAACCGGGGAGCTGTTTTTT.

This clonotype appeared a single time. The chain couples TRBV6-6 to TRBJ1-4; 7 positions match TRBD1. J lost 5 bases, V lost 2 bases, and 8 bases had no gene match. Germline lookup yields CDR1 MNHNY and CDR2 SVGAGI (reference sequence). There are 16 residues in the CDR3. The CDR3 coding sequence is TGTGCCAGCAGTTACCGCGGGACAGATTCGAATGAAAAACTGTTTTTT. Protein product: CASSYRGTDSNEKLFF.